The 10 T cell receptor beta chains below were found in one sample sequenced in a study of cytomegalovirus exposure and HLA in healthy donors. PCR involved 60 Vbeta and 13 Jbeta primers. Here immunoSEQ multiplex PCR was the method, and the copy in TCRdb shows in-frame clones only, minus some. The table has roughly 90,000 clones, approximately 84% seen once. Sequencing was done on a sample of PBMCs. The receptors come from a man in his late teens or twenties in good health and CMV-seronegative.

The V gene is TRBV4-1, the J gene TRBJ1-2; 8 nucleotides match TRBD1. Germline CDR1 and CDR2: MGHRA and YSYEKL. The CDR3 is 14 amino acids. J gave up 7 bases and V 0 bases, and 4 bases lay outside the gene matches. Here the CDR3 DNA reads TGCGCCAGCAGCCAAGACAGGGGGCTCGGTGGCTACACCTTC. As protein: CASSQDRGLGGYTF.

This chain connects TRBV5-4 to TRBJ2-1, with D possibly being TRBD2 (6 bases). This CDR3 region has 14 residues. Trimming stripped 2 bases from V and 6 bases from J, with 12 bases between. Per the germline V gene, CDR1 is SGHNT and CDR2 is YYREEE (reference sequence). The CDR3 region has the DNA TGTGCCAGCAGCTTCCCGGGACTTAGCAATGAGCAGTTCTTC. Its translation: CASSFPGLSNEQFF. The variable domain in full, completed from reference TRBV5-4 and TRBJ2-1, reads ETGVTQSPTHLIKTRGQQVTLRCSSQSGHNTVSWYQQALGQGPQFIFQYYREEENGRGNFPPRFSGLQFPNYSSELNVNALELDDSALYLCASSFPGLSNEQFFGPGTRLTVL.

The CDR3 sequence: CASIPGLRSYEQYF. The CDR3 DNA is TGTGCCAGCATTCCGGGACTGAGATCCTACGAGCAGTACTTC. The chain is built from TRBV2 and TRBJ2-7; possibly TRBD2 for D (6 bases). Per the germline V gene, CDR1 is SNHLY and CDR2 is FYNNEI. Trimming pared 7 bases from V and 1 base from J, leaving 14 bases between. The CDR3 runs to 14 residues.

CDR3 amino acids: CASSESGRGVEFF. The CDR3 DNA is TGTGCCAGCAGTGAAAGCGGGAGAGGAGTAGAGTTCTTC. The V and J genes are TRBV6-4 and TRBJ2-1, with TRBD2 matching over 8 bases. Looked up from germline, CDR1 is MRHNA and CDR2 is SNTAGT. J gave up 14 bases and V 3 bases, and 9 bases lay outside the gene matches. CDR3 length: 13 amino acids.

This clone was detected once. This sequence joins TRBV15 and TRBJ2-7; 7 bases align to TRBD1. After removal of 0 bases from V and 3 bases from J, the junction contained 5 bases not matched to a gene. CDR1 and CDR2 from the germline V gene are LNHNV and YYDKDF (reference sequence). The CDR3 is 15 amino acids. CDR3 protein: CATSRDPTGRYEQYF. As DNA, the CDR3 is TGTGCCACCAGCAGAGATCCGACAGGGCGCTACGAGCAGTACTTC.

The V gene is TRBV7-2, the J gene TRBJ1-2, with 7 bases identical to TRBD1. The CDR3 covers 16 residues. Germline lookup yields CDR1 SGHTA and CDR2 FQGNSA. J lost 4 bases, V lost 2 bases, and 10 bases had no gene match. The CDR3 bases are TGTGCCAGCAGCTTATTCCTAGGGGGCCGCACCTATGGCTACACCTTC. Translated, it gives CASSLFLGGRTYGYTF.

This chain joins TRBV5-1 and TRBJ2-7, with a possible D match to TRBD1 (6 bases). The germline V and J ends were trimmed by 4 bases and 4 bases, with 12 bases remaining between them. The CDR3 length is 13 residues. Germline V gene lookup returns CDR1 SGHRS and CDR2 YFSETQ. CDR3 bases: TGCGCCAGCAGCGCAAACCAGGGGTACGAGCAGTACTTC. The encoded protein is CASSANQGYEQYF.

This clone showed up just once. The chain uses TRBV5-6 and TRBJ2-2; 7 nucleotides align to TRBD1. This CDR3 region has 15 residues. Germline assignment: CDR1 SGHDT and CDR2 YYEEEE. Trimming removed 1 base from V and 3 bases from J; junction bases left unmatched: 3. CDR3 sequence: CASSLTGVYTGELFF. Here the CDR3 DNA reads TGTGCCAGCAGCTTGACAGGGGTATACACCGGGGAGCTGTTTTTT.

The chain recombines TRBV9 with TRBJ1-1, with no clear D. The CDR3 totals 16 residues. Germline CDR1 and CDR2: SGDLS and YYNGEE. Trimming shortened V by 0 bases and J by 1 base, and 13 bases separated the two germline ends. The CDR3 sequence: CASSVAGGISNTEAFF. The CDR3 region has the DNA TGTGCCAGCAGCGTAGCTGGAGGTATTTCGAACACTGAAGCTTTCTTT. The full variable domain, with the rest looked up from reference TRBV9 and TRBJ1-1, is DSGVTQTPKHLITATGQRVTLRCSPRSGDLSVYWYQQSLDQGLQFLIQYYNGEERAKGNILERFSAQQFPDLHSELNLSSLELGDSALYFCASSVAGGISNTEAFFGQGTRLTVV.

This chain connects TRBV2 to TRBJ2-2; the match to TRBD1 covers 10 bases. Germline loops: CDR1 SNHLY, CDR2 FYNNEI. The CDR3 length is 16 residues. Germline trimming cut 6 bases from V and 2 bases from J; bases unmatched to any gene: 6. This chain's CDR3 is CASRADRGLNTGELFF. DNA for the CDR3: TGTGCCAGCAGAGCCGACAGGGGGCTAAACACCGGGGAGCTGTTTTTT.